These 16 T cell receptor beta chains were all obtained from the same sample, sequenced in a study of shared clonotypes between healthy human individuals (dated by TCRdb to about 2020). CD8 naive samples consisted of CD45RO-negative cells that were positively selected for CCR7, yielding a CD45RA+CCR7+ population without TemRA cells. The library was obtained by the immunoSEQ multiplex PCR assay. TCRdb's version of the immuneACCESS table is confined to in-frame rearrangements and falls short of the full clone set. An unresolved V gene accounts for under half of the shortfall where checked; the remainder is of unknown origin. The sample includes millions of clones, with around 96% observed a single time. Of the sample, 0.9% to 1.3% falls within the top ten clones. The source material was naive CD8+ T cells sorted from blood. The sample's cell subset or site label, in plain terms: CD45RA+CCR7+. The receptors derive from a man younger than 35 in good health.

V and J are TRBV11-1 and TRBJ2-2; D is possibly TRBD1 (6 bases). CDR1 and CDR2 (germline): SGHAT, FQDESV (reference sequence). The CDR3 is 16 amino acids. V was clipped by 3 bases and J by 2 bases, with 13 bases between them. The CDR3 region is CASSLVRGSNTGELFF. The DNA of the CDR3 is TGTGCCAGCAGCTTGGTCAGGGGCTCAAACACCGGGGAGCTGTTTTTT.

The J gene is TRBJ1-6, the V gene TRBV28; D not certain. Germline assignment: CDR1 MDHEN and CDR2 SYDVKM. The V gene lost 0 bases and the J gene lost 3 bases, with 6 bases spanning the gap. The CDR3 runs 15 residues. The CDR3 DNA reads TGTGCCAGCAGTTTATGGGACTTCTATAATTCACCCCTCCACTTT. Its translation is CASSLWDFYNSPLHF.

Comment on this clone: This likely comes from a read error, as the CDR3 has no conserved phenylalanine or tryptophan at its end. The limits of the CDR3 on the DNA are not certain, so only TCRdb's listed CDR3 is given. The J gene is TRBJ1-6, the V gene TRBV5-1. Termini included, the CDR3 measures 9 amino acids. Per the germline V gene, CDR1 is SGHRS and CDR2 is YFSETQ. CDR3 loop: CASSPSPLP.

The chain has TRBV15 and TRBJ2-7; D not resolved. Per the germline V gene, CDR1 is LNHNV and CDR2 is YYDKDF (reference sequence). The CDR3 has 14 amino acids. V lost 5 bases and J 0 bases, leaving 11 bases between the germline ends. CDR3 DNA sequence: TGTGCCACCAGCCAGATAAGCAGCTCCTACGAGCAGTACTTC. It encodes CATSQISSSYEQYF.

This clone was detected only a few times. DNA for the CDR3: TGTGCCAGCAGTCTCCCAGATACGCAGTATTTT. Translation: CASSLPDTQYF. The V and J genes are TRBV2 and TRBJ2-3; D unclear. In germline, CDR1 is SNHLY, CDR2 FYNNEI. This CDR3 contains 11 residues. With 5 bases removed from V and 4 bases from J, the gap between germline ends came to 4 bases.

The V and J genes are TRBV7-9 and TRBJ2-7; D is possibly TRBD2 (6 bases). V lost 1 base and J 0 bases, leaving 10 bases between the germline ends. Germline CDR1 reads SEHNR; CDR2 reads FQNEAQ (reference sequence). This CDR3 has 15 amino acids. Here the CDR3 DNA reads TGTGCCAGCAGCTTAGGGGGACTTCACTCCTACGAGCAGTACTTC. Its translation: CASSLGGLHSYEQYF. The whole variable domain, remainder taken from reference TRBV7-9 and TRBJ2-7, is DTGVSQNPRHKITKRGQNVTFRCDPISEHNRLYWYRQTLGQGPEFLTYFQNEAQLEKSRLLSDRFSAERPKGSFSTLEIQRTEQGDSAMYLCASSLGGLHSYEQYFGPGTRLTVT.

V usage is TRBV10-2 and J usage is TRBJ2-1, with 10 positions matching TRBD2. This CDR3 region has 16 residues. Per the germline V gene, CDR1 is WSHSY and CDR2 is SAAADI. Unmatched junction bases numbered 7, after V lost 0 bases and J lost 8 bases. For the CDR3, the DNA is TGCGCCAGCAGTGAGTCCAGCGGGGGGGAGGAGGATGAGCAGTTCTTC. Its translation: CASSESSGGEEDEQFF.

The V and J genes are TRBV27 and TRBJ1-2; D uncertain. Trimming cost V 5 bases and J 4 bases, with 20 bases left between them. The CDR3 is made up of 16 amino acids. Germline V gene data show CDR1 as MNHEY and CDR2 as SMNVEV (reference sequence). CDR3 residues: CASSPSDGTVTYGYTF. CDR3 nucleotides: TGTGCCAGCAGTCCGTCCGATGGAACAGTTACCTATGGCTACACCTTC.

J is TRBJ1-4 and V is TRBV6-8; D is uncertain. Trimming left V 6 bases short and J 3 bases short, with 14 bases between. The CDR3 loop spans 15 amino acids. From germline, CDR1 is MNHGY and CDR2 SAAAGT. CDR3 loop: CASSQPRSPNEKLFF. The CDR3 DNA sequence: TGTGCCAGCAGCCAACCCAGGTCGCCTAATGAAAAACTGTTTTTT.

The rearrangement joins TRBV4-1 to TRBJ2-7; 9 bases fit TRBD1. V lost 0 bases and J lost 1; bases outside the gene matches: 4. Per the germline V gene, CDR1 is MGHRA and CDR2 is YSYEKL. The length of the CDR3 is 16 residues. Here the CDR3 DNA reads TGCGCCAGCAGCCAAGAGCTCGGGACAGGGTCCTACGAGCAGTACTTC. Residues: CASSQELGTGSYEQYF.

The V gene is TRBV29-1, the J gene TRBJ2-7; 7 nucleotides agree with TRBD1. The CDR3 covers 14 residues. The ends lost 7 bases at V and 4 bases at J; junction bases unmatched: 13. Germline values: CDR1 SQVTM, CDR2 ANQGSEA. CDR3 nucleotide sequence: TGCAGCGCTAGGGGACAGCCGGATCTGTACGAGCAGTACTTC. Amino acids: CSARGQPDLYEQYF.

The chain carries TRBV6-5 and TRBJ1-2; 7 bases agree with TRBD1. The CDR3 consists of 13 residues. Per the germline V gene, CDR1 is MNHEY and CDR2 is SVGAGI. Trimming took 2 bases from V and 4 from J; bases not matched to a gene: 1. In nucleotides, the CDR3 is TGTGCCAGCAGTTACGGGACAGTCTATGGCTACACCTTC. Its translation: CASSYGTVYGYTF.

CDR3 nucleotides: TGTGCCAGTAGTATAGATGGAGGGGGCCTTGACACCGGGGAGCTGTTTTTT. Protein product: CASSIDGGGLDTGELFF. This sequence joins TRBV19 and TRBJ2-2; D possibly corresponds to TRBD1 (7 bases). V was pared by 0 bases and J by 3 bases, with 14 bases between. CDR1 is LNHDA and CDR2 is SQIVND in the germline V gene (reference sequence). CDR3 length equals 17 residues. The whole variable domain, filled in from reference TRBV19 and TRBJ2-2, reads DGGITQSPKYLFRKEGQNVTLSCEQNLNHDAMYWYRQDPGQGLRLIYYSQIVNDFQKGDIAEGYSVSREKKESFPLTVTSAQKNPTAFYLCASSIDGGGLDTGELFFGEGSRLTVL.

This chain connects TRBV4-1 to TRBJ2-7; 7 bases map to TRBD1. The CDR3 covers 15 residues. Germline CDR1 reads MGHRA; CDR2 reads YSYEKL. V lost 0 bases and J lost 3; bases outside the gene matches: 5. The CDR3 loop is CASSQERDRLYEQYF. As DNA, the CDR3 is TGCGCCAGCAGCCAAGAGAGGGACAGACTCTACGAGCAGTACTTC.

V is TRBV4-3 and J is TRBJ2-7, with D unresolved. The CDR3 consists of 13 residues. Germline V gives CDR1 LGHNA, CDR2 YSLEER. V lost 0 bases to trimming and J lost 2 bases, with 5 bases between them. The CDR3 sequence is CASSQEFAYEQYF. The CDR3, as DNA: TGCGCCAGCAGCCAAGAGTTTGCCTACGAGCAGTACTTC.

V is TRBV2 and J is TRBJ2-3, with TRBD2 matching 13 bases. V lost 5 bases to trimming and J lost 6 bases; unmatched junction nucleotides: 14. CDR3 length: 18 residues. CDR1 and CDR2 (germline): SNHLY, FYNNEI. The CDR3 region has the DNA TGTGCCAGCAGTCAAGGACTAGCGGGGGCCTCCCTGGCGGATACGCAGTATTTT. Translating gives CASSQGLAGASLADTQYF.